The 25 T cell receptor beta chains in this list originate from one sample, sequenced in a study of shared clonotypes between healthy human individuals (dated by TCRdb to the early 2020s). CD8 naive samples were CD45RO-negative cells positively selected for CCR7, giving a CD45RA+CCR7+ population that excluded TemRA cells. Libraries were built with the immunoSEQ multiplex PCR assay. TCRdb provides this immuneACCESS table in a form limited to in-frame rearrangements. Some clones are lacking; in checked studies, under half of them reflect an unresolved V gene, and why the rest are absent is not known. A total of more than 2 million clones appear in this sample, around 95% of them only once. The top ten constitute about 1.7% of the sample. The source material was naive CD8+ T cells from PBMCs. The sample's cell subset or site label, decoded: CD45RA+CCR7+. The source is a man younger than 35 in good health. Some clones in this sample may be carry-over from other donors' samples.

Turning to this clone: Other DNA variants within this sample encode the same CDR3. The rearrangement uses TRBV9 and TRBJ1-1; TRBD1 matches at 9 bases. From germline, CDR1 is SGDLS and CDR2 YYNGEE. V trimming: 2 bases; J trimming: 0 bases; junction bases outside the gene matches: 2. This CDR3 region has 15 residues. The CDR3 DNA reads TGTGCCAGCAGCGTGGGACAGGGAATGAACACTGAAGCTTTCTTT. Amino acid sequence: CASSVGQGMNTEAFF.

V gene TRBV18 combines with J gene TRBJ2-7; TRBD2 matches 14 bases. This CDR3 is built from 15 residues. In germline, CDR1 is KGHSH, CDR2 LQKENI. Unmatched junction bases numbered 10, after V lost 6 bases and J lost 9 bases. The CDR3: CASSEGLAGEKRQYF. The DNA of the CDR3 is TGTGCCAGCTCGGAGGGACTAGCGGGAGAAAAACGGCAGTACTTC.

In nucleotides, the CDR3 is TGTGCCAGCAGTCCCCCCGGCAACACTGAAGCTTTCTTT. Translating gives CASSPPGNTEAFF. The chain carries TRBV28 and TRBJ1-1; D unclear. Trimming removed 5 bases at V and 2 bases at J, with 9 bases between. Germline V gives CDR1 MDHEN, CDR2 SYDVKM. This CDR3 is built from 13 residues.

The rearrangement uses TRBV11-2 and TRBJ2-6, with TRBD2 as a possible D gene (5 bases). Germline CDR1 is SGHAT and CDR2 is FQNNGV. Deletions cut 3 bases from V and 2 bases from J, with 11 bases between. The CDR3 has 16 amino acids. For the CDR3, the DNA is TGTGCCAGCAGCTTCGTTGGGAGCACTGGGGCCAACGTCCTGACTTTC. It encodes CASSFVGSTGANVLTF.

The CDR3 here is CASSWTSGTAYNEQFF. The CDR3 DNA follows: TGTGCCAGCAGCTGGACTAGCGGGACCGCCTACAATGAGCAGTTCTTC. The V gene is TRBV6-6, the J gene TRBJ2-1, with TRBD2 matching 12 bases. CDR3 length: 16 amino acids. J gave up 2 bases and V 6 bases, and 5 bases lay outside the gene matches. The V gene's germline CDR1 is MNHNY and CDR2 SVGAGI (reference sequence).

With respect to this clone: This CDR3 is also generated by other DNA sequences in the sample. The CDR3 nucleotides are TGCAGCGCTACAGGGGGCGGCACAGATACGCAGTATTTT. Amino acid sequence: CSATGGGTDTQYF. The chain uses TRBV29-1 and TRBJ2-3, with 9 nucleotides matching TRBD1. Losses at the gene ends were 7 bases for V and 1 base for J; bases not matched to a gene: 3. The CDR3 runs 13 residues. Germline loops: CDR1 SQVTM, CDR2 ANQGSEA.

This clone was detected a few times. The chain has TRBV7-9 and TRBJ1-1; perhaps TRBD1 as D (5 bases). The germline V gene encodes CDR1 SEHNR and CDR2 FQNEAQ (reference sequence). V was clipped by 6 bases and J by 1 base, with 15 bases between them. This CDR3 spans 15 amino acids. CDR3 bases: TGTGCCAGCAGATCACGGGACCAGCCGAACACTGAAGCTTTCTTT. This encodes CASRSRDQPNTEAFF.

Comments on this clone: A junction end diverges from the germline sequence, so it may reflect a read error. V and J are TRBV4-3 and TRBJ2-7; D is unresolved. CDR1 and CDR2 (germline): LGHNA, YSLEER. CDR3 size: 16 residues. The CDR3 DNA follows: TGCGCCAGCAGCCCCGATCGCGAGTATTCCTCCAACGAGCAGTACTTC. Its protein is CASSPDREYSSNEQYF.

The chain uses TRBV15 and TRBJ2-7, with D tentatively TRBD1 (5 bases). V was pared by 3 bases and J by 2 bases, with 14 bases between. There are 15 residues in the CDR3. The V gene's germline CDR1 is LNHNV and CDR2 YYDKDF (reference sequence). For the CDR3, the DNA is TGTGCCACCAGCAGCAATAGGGGTATGACCTACGAGCAGTACTTC. Its translation: CATSSNRGMTYEQYF.

V is TRBV29-1 and J is TRBJ2-5; maybe TRBD2 (7 bases). In germline, CDR1 is SQVTM, CDR2 ANQGSEA. CDR3 size: 16 residues. The V end was cut by 6 bases, the J end by 6 bases, with 26 bases between. The CDR3 DNA follows: TGCAGCGTCAACAGGGTGGCGGTTAGCGGGTGGAAGACCCAGTACTTC. Translating it yields CSVNRVAVSGWKTQYF.

The rearrangement links TRBV9 to TRBJ2-6, with 9 bases matching TRBD1. The germline CDR1 and CDR2 sequences are SGDLS and YYNGEE. CDR3 size: 18 residues. J gave up 1 base and V 3 bases, and 8 bases lay outside the gene matches. As DNA, the CDR3 is TGTGCCAGCAGCGACGTGTGGGACAGGGAATCTGGGGCCAACGTCCTGACTTTC. Translating gives CASSDVWDRESGANVLTF. Drawing the rest from reference TRBV9 and TRBJ2-6, the complete variable domain is DSGVTQTPKHLITATGQRVTLRCSPRSGDLSVYWYQQSLDQGLQFLIQYYNGEERAKGNILERFSAQQFPDLHSELNLSSLELGDSALYFCASSDVWDRESGANVLTFGAGSRLTVL.

The chain couples TRBV4-1 to TRBJ2-7; no definite D call. Looked up from germline, CDR1 is MGHRA and CDR2 is YSYEKL. V dropped 1 base and J dropped 3 bases, with 13 bases sitting between them. The CDR3 loop spans 15 amino acids. Here the CDR3 reads CASSQGVAGNYEQYF. The CDR3 region has the DNA TGCGCCAGCAGCCAAGGGGTGGCCGGAAACTACGAGCAGTACTTC.

J is TRBJ1-1 and V is TRBV28; 10 positions match TRBD1. CDR1 MDHEN and CDR2 SYDVKM come from the germline V gene. With V trimmed by 2 bases and J by 5 bases, 8 bases remained unmatched. The CDR3 totals 16 residues. The CDR3 DNA reads TGTGCCAGCAGTTTACGACAGGGGGCTCGACGGACTGAAGCTTTCTTT. Translation gives CASSLRQGARRTEAFF.

The sample holds a few counts of this clone. V and J are TRBV9 and TRBJ1-1; the D gene is possibly TRBD1 (5 bases). The V end lost 6 bases, the J end lost 0 bases, and 15 bases lay between the germline ends. Germline assignment: CDR1 SGDLS and CDR2 YYNGEE. This CDR3 contains 15 residues. The CDR3 sequence: CASNAPGTMNTEAFF. Here the CDR3 DNA reads TGTGCCAGCAACGCCCCAGGGACCATGAACACTGAAGCTTTCTTT. The whole variable domain, filled in from reference TRBV9 and TRBJ1-1, reads DSGVTQTPKHLITATGQRVTLRCSPRSGDLSVYWYQQSLDQGLQFLIQYYNGEERAKGNILERFSAQQFPDLHSELNLSSLELGDSALYFCASNAPGTMNTEAFFGQGTRLTVV.

The CDR3 reads CASSPPSGGDANEQFF. As DNA, the CDR3 is TGTGCCAGCAGCCCTCCCAGTGGGGGAGACGCGAATGAGCAGTTCTTC. The chain carries TRBV9 and TRBJ2-1; D possibly uses TRBD1 or TRBD2 (5 bases each). V lost 4 bases and J lost 7, with 21 bases in between. This CDR3 spans 16 amino acids. CDR1 and CDR2 from the germline V gene are SGDLS and YYNGEE.

The chain couples TRBV19 to TRBJ2-7, with TRBD1 matching over 8 bases. Germline CDR1 LNHDA, CDR2 SQIVND (reference sequence). V trimming: 0 bases; J trimming: 2 bases; junction bases outside the gene matches: 3. This CDR3 is built from 15 residues. The DNA for the CDR3 is TGTGCCAGTAGTATAGAGGACAGGGCAACCTACGAGCAGTACTTC. This sequence encodes CASSIEDRATYEQYF.

The chain carries TRBV2 and TRBJ1-4; a possible D gene is TRBD1 (6 bases). V was trimmed by 6 bases and J by 6 bases, leaving 14 bases between them. The CDR3 sequence is 14 residues long. Germline V CDR1 and CDR2: SNHLY, FYNNEI. CDR3 in amino acids: CASSPGHPYEKLFF. CDR3 bases: TGTGCCAGCAGCCCGGGACACCCGTATGAAAAACTGTTTTTT.

The chain joins TRBV10-3 to TRBJ1-1; 7 bases are shared with TRBD1. This CDR3 comprises 15 residues. V shed 4 bases, J shed 1 base, and the junction held 6 bases outside the gene matches. Germline CDR1 reads ENHRY; CDR2 reads SYGVKD. The CDR3 DNA follows: TGTGCCATCAGTGGGAAGGGACAGAAGAACACTGAAGCTTTCTTT. It yields the protein CAISGKGQKNTEAFF.

This clone was recorded at least ten times. The chain employs TRBV28 and TRBJ1-4, with a weak D call TRBD1 (5 bases). V lost 1 base, J lost 14 bases, and 11 bases lay in between. Germline CDR1 MDHEN, CDR2 SYDVKM. CDR3 length: 12 amino acids. CDR3 DNA sequence: TGTGCCAGCAGTTTATTCGGACAAGGGCTGTTTTTT. Translation: CASSLFGQGLFF.

Written as DNA, the CDR3 is TGTGCCAGCAGCTTAGAGTTAGGGACACTCCTCGAGCAGTACTTC. This encodes CASSLELGTLLEQYF. This chain joins TRBV7-9 and TRBJ2-7; possible D gene TRBD1, 6 bases. V dropped 1 base and J dropped 6 bases, with 16 bases sitting between them. The length of the CDR3 is 15 residues. In germline, CDR1 is SEHNR, CDR2 FQNEAQ (reference sequence). Complete variable domain (other parts from reference TRBV7-9 and TRBJ2-7): DTGVSQNPRHKITKRGQNVTFRCDPISEHNRLYWYRQTLGQGPEFLTYFQNEAQLEKSRLLSDRFSAERPKGSFSTLEIQRTEQGDSAMYLCASSLELGTLLEQYFGPGTRLTVT.

This clone is a singleton in its sample. This chain connects TRBV28 to TRBJ2-7, with 8 bases aligning to TRBD1. The CDR3 is made up of 13 amino acids. The V and J ends lost 10 bases and 2 bases, in that order; junction bases with no gene match: 7. In germline, CDR1 is MDHEN, CDR2 SYDVKM. CDR3 nucleotide sequence: TGTGCCATCCCGACAGGGGACCCCTACGAGCAGTACTTC. Its translation is CAIPTGDPYEQYF.

The genes are TRBV6-6 and TRBJ1-1; perhaps TRBD1 as D (5 bases). From germline, CDR1 is MNHNY and CDR2 SVGAGI (reference sequence). Trimming left V 2 bases short and J 6 bases short, with 10 bases between. This CDR3 spans 13 amino acids. CDR3 loop: CASSYDRGAEAFF. The CDR3 coding sequence is TGTGCCAGCAGTTACGATCGAGGGGCTGAAGCTTTCTTT.

This chain links TRBV7-9 with TRBJ2-2; a possible D gene is TRBD1 (5 bases). The ends were cut back, 0 bases at V and 2 bases at J, with 10 bases in the middle. The CDR3 spans 16 residues. The germline gives CDR1 SEHNR, CDR2 FQNEAQ (reference sequence). CDR3 loop: CASSLASGYNTGELFF. In nucleotides, the CDR3 is TGTGCCAGCAGCTTAGCCTCAGGGTATAACACCGGGGAGCTGTTTTTT.

The genes are TRBV14 and TRBJ2-5; D is possibly TRBD2 (6 bases). The CDR3 is 14 residues long. Germline assignment: CDR1 SGHDN and CDR2 FVKESK. Trimming removed 1 base from V and 3 bases from J, with 9 bases in between. CDR3 in amino acids: CASSQGAGKETQYF. Written as DNA, the CDR3 is TGTGCCAGCAGCCAAGGTGCGGGGAAAGAGACCCAGTACTTC.

The chain is built from TRBV27 and TRBJ2-3; 8 bases are a match to TRBD1. The CDR3 totals 16 residues. The germline CDR1 and CDR2 sequences are MNHEY and SMNVEV (reference sequence). With V trimmed by 5 bases and J by 0 bases, 7 bases remained unmatched. For the CDR3, the DNA is TGTGCCAGCAGTACAAGAACAGGGGGGAGCACAGATACGCAGTATTTT. Translating gives CASSTRTGGSTDTQYF.